Reported below is one T cell receptor (beta chain). Sequencing was performed with immunoSEQ multiplex PCR; in TCRdb, only in-frame clones are kept and a portion is missing. Among 60,000 to 85,000 clones listed, about 74% were seen once. The data are from a study of T cell responses to AZD1222 COVID-19 vaccine. CDR1 is SGHVS, CDR2 FQNEAQ, per germline. V trimming: 4 bases; J trimming: 2 bases; junction bases outside the gene matches: 3. The CDR3 is 15 amino acids. The sample was peripheral blood, taken 28 days after the second dose of the MenACWY control vaccine. The V and J genes are TRBV7-8 and TRBJ2-3; 10 bases are shared with TRBD2. The receptor was derived from an adult who received the MenACWY meningococcal vaccine as a control. DNA for the CDR3: TGTGCCAGCAGCTCGGGACTAGCGACCACAGATACGCAGTATTTT. It encodes CASSSGLATTDTQYF.